The 16 T cell receptor beta chains listed next were all sequenced from one sample in a study of blood T cell repertoires in COVID-19. Only in-frame clones appear in the TCRdb table, and some are missing; sequencing was by immunoSEQ multiplex PCR. This sample carries about 200,000 clones, 70% to 90% of them seen once, and the ten largest clones take roughly 5.3%. Sequences were obtained from peripheral blood. These receptors were obtained from a woman in her seventies with active or convalescent COVID-19.

J is TRBJ2-6 and V is TRBV30, with a tentative D call TRBD2 (6 bases). CDR3 length: 16 residues. Germline CDR1 GTSNPN, CDR2 SVGIG (reference sequence). Trimming removed 3 bases at V and 3 bases at J, with 15 bases between. CDR3 nucleotide sequence: TGTGCCTGGAGGACGGCCGGGAGAGGTGGGGCCAACGTCCTGACTTTC. Its translation: CAWRTAGRGGANVLTF.

CDR3 nucleotide sequence: TGTGCCAGTAGTATATCGGGAAGCGGGAGGGCCTCGGGCACAGATACGCAGTATTTT. Protein sequence: CASSISGSGRASGTDTQYF. This chain uses TRBV19 with TRBJ2-3, with 10 nucleotides matching TRBD2. V was pared by 2 bases and J by 1 base, with 12 bases of the junction left unmatched. Germline values: CDR1 LNHDA, CDR2 SQIVND (reference sequence). This CDR3 spans 19 amino acids.

The V call is TRBV6-5, the J call TRBJ1-2; 8 nucleotides align to TRBD1. Per the germline V gene, CDR1 is MNHEY and CDR2 is SVGAGI. This CDR3 spans 14 amino acids. J was trimmed by 4 bases and V by 8 bases; bases with no gene match: 9. CDR3 nucleotides: TGTGCCAGCCGCAACGGTGGACAGGGCTATGGCTACACCTTC. Encoded protein: CASRNGGQGYGYTF.

The chain couples TRBV4-1 to TRBJ1-3; the match to TRBD1 covers 9 bases. Germline V gene data show CDR1 as MGHRA and CDR2 as YSYEKL. This CDR3 has 16 residues. V shed 6 bases, J shed 3 bases, and the junction held 9 bases outside the gene matches. As DNA, the CDR3 is TGCGCCAGCAGAACTACAGGGGGCGCGGGTGGAAACACCATATATTTT. Amino acids: CASRTTGGAGGNTIYF.

V is TRBV7-3 and J is TRBJ1-1; the D is unclear. CDR1 is SGHTA, CDR2 FQGTGA, per germline. The CDR3 spans 12 residues. Trimming removed 6 bases from V and 4 bases from J, with 9 bases in between. The CDR3 protein is CASRGPGTEAFF. In DNA form, the CDR3 reads TGTGCCAGCAGAGGTCCGGGCACTGAAGCTTTCTTT.

This clone was seen a single time. Germline and junction disagree at one end, which may indicate a read error. This chain connects TRBV6-5 to TRBJ2-7; D may be TRBD1 (5 bases). Per the germline V gene, CDR1 is MNHEY and CDR2 is SVGAGI. The CDR3 runs 14 residues. The CDR3 here is CTSTAGPTRYEQYF. CDR3 coding DNA: TGTACCAGCACCGCAGGGCCGACACGCTACGAGCAGTACTTC.

The CDR3 sequence: CASSAAWDRGLSGANVLTF. In nucleotides, the CDR3 is TGTGCCAGCAGCGCCGCCTGGGACAGGGGGTTATCTGGGGCCAACGTCCTGACTTTC. The chain combines TRBV9 with TRBJ2-6, with 11 nucleotides matching TRBD1. Germline CDR1 reads SGDLS; CDR2 reads YYNGEE. The ends lost 3 bases at V and 1 base at J; junction bases unmatched: 9. This CDR3 is 19 amino acids long.

The chain employs TRBV28 and TRBJ1-5; TRBD1 is a possible D gene (6 bases). Per the germline V gene, CDR1 is MDHEN and CDR2 is SYDVKM. The CDR3 sequence is 15 residues long. Trimming cost V 2 bases and J 1 base, with 9 bases left between them. The CDR3 here is CASSLGGASNQPQHF. The CDR3 DNA is TGTGCCAGCAGTTTAGGGGGGGCGAGCAATCAGCCCCAGCATTTT.

This clone has a handful of counts. The chain couples TRBV19 to TRBJ2-2, with TRBD2 matching 8 bases. Germline V gene sequence: CDR1 LNHDA, CDR2 SQIVND (reference sequence). The V gene end was trimmed by 6 bases and the J gene end by 1 base; junction bases not matched to a gene: 10. The CDR3 is 17 amino acids. The CDR3 here is CASSPLPGLVNTGELFF. CDR3 nucleotides: TGTGCCAGTAGCCCCCTCCCGGGACTAGTGAACACCGGGGAGCTGTTTTTT.

This clone has only a few counts. V and J are TRBV18 and TRBJ1-2; D is ambiguous. In germline, CDR1 is KGHSH, CDR2 LQKENI. This CDR3 region has 11 residues. The germline V and J ends were trimmed by 8 bases and 2 bases, with 6 bases remaining between them. CDR3 sequence: CASTGNYGYTF. Written as DNA, the CDR3 is TGTGCCAGCACGGGGAACTATGGCTACACCTTC.

V and J are TRBV24-1 and TRBJ2-1; 10 bases fit TRBD2. This CDR3 region has 14 residues. Germline loops: CDR1 KGHDR, CDR2 SFDVKD. After removal of 7 bases from V and 3 bases from J, the junction contained 2 bases not matched to a gene. The CDR3 DNA reads as TGTGCCACCAGAGCGGGAGGGAACTACAATGAGCAGTTCTTC. This codes for CATRAGGNYNEQFF.

This clone is a singleton in its sample. V and J are TRBV19 and TRBJ2-2; 10 bases align to TRBD1. CDR3 length equals 16 residues. J was trimmed by 3 bases and V by 3 bases; bases with no gene match: 4. The germline gives CDR1 LNHDA, CDR2 SQIVND (reference sequence). Here the CDR3 DNA reads TGTGCCAGTAGTATTGTGACAGGGGGCCACACCGGGGAGCTGTTTTTT. Its protein is CASSIVTGGHTGELFF.

The chain joins TRBV14 to TRBJ2-2, with D possibly TRBD1 on 6 matching bases. Trimming pared 2 bases from V and 0 bases from J, leaving 10 bases between. The germline CDR1 and CDR2 sequences are SGHDN and FVKESK. The CDR3 consists of 16 residues. CDR3 sequence: CASSQLAGANTGELFF. The CDR3 nucleotides read TGTGCCAGCAGCCAATTGGCAGGGGCGAACACCGGGGAGCTGTTTTTT.

The V call is TRBV19, the J call TRBJ1-1; D uncertain. Looked up from germline, CDR1 is LNHDA and CDR2 is SQIVND (reference sequence). This CDR3 is built from 14 residues. The V and J ends lost 7 bases and 6 bases respectively, with 18 bases between them. CDR3: CASKETGISAEAFF. DNA for the CDR3: TGTGCCAGTAAAGAAACGGGGATAAGCGCTGAAGCTTTCTTT.

The chain carries TRBV6-6 and TRBJ2-1; 8 nucleotides align to TRBD2. The length of the CDR3 is 15 residues. J gave up 8 bases and V 2 bases, and 8 bases lay outside the gene matches. Looked up from germline, CDR1 is MNHNY and CDR2 is SVGAGI (reference sequence). The CDR3: CASSYPSGSPDEQFF. CDR3 DNA: TGTGCCAGCAGTTACCCCAGCGGGAGCCCCGATGAGCAGTTCTTC.

The rearrangement uses TRBV27 and TRBJ2-1; tentative D call: TRBD1 (6 bases). Germline CDR1 reads MNHEY; CDR2 reads SMNVEV (reference sequence). The CDR3 sequence is 15 residues long. Trimming shortened V by 4 bases and J by 3 bases, and 13 bases separated the two germline ends. The CDR3 DNA is TGTGCCAGCAGTTCCCCGAGAGGGGGCTACAATGAGCAGTTCTTC. It yields the protein CASSSPRGGYNEQFF.